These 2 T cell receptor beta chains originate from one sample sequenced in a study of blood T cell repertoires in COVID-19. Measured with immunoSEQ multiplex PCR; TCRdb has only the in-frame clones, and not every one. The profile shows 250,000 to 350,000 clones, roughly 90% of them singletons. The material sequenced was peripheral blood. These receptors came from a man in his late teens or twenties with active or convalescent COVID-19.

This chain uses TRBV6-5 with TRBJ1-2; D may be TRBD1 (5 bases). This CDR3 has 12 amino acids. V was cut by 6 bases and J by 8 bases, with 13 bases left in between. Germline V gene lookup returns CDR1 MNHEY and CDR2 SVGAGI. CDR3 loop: CASRDGHVGYTF. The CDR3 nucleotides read TGTGCCAGCAGGGACGGACACGTGGGCTACACCTTC.

The chain's CDR3 is CASSWTGGEAFF. CDR3 coding DNA: TGTGCCAGCAGCTGGACTGGTGGGGAAGCTTTCTTT. The chain uses TRBV13 and TRBJ1-1; D not certain. V was cut by 4 bases and J by 8 bases, with 11 bases left in between. There are 12 residues in the CDR3. Per germline, CDR1 PRHDT and CDR2 FYEKMQ (reference sequence).